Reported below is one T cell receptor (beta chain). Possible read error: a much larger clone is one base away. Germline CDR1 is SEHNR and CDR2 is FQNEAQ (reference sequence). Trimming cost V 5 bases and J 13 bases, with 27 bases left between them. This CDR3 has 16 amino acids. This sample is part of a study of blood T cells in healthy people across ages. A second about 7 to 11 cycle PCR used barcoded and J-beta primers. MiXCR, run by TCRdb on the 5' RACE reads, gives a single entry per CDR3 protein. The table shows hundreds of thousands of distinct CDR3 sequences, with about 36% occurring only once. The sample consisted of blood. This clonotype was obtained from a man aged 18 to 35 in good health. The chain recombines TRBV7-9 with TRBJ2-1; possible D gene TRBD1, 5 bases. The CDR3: CASSLGTGFREETQFF. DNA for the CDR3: TGTGCCAGCAGCCTAGGAACAGGTTTTAGAGAAGAGACCCAGTTCTTC.